The rows below give T cell receptor beta chains drawn from one sample of a study of shared clonotypes between healthy human individuals. Clones were read by immunoSEQ multiplex PCR, and TCRdb kept only the in-frame ones, dropping some. The profile shows 2 million to 2.5 million clones, less than 95% of them singletons. Material for sequencing was naive CD4+ T cells from PBMCs. The receptor set was obtained from a man between 18 and 35 years old in good health. Some clones in this sample may be carry-over from other donors' samples. Each CDR3 is given with its conserved first and last residue. The D gene is left open where the match is weak. Size values are once, few and many counts, or a class for expanded clones, and some rows have none.

TRBV7-2,-,TRBD2,TRBJ2-2,CASSLVWTSGGTGELFF,TGTGCCAGCAGCTTAGTCTGGACTAGCGGGGGCACCGGGGAGCTGTTTTTT
TRBV2,-,TRBD2,TRBJ2-7,CASSTSGSVSSYEQYF,TGTGCCAGCAGTACTAGCGGGAGTGTCAGCTCCTACGAGCAGTACTTC
TRBV25-1,-,-,TRBJ1-1,CASTGQSMNTEAFF,TGTGCCAGCACCGGACAGAGTATGAACACTGAAGCTTTCTTT
TRBV5-1,-,TRBD2,TRBJ2-7,CASSLEGTSGPYEQYF,TGCGCCAGCAGCTTGGAGGGGACTAGCGGGCCCTACGAGCAGTACTTC
TRBV19,-,-,TRBJ1-5,CASSHGQNSNQPQHF,TGTGCCAGTAGTCATGGACAGAATAGCAATCAGCCCCAGCATTTT
TRBV6-1,-,TRBD1,TRBJ1-4,CASSGPWKLGQGPGKLFF,TGTGCCAGCAGTGGCCCGTGGAAGCTGGGACAGGGACCCGGAAAACTGTTTTTT
TRBV7-3,once,-,TRBJ2-7,CASSPPTDSSYEQYF,TGTGCCAGCAGCCCCCCGACAGACAGCTCCTACGAGCAGTACTTC
TRBV5-6,-,-,TRBJ1-1,CASSLYRGTEAFF,TGTGCCAGCAGCTTATATCGAGGCACTGAAGCTTTCTTT
TRBV11-2,-,-,TRBJ1-3,CASSHLRGGNTIYF,TGTGCCAGCAGCCATCTTCGGGGTGGAAACACCATATATTTT
TRBV6-5,-,-,TRBJ2-6,CASSYSSPPGANVLTF,TGTGCCAGCAGTTACTCGTCCCCTCCTGGGGCCAACGTCCTGACTTTC
TRBV7-2,once,-,TRBJ2-7,CASSLRGSTYEQYF,TGTGCCAGCAGCTTAAGGGGATCTACCTACGAGCAGTACTTC
TRBV28,-,-,TRBJ2-7,CASSRAGGVPYEQYF,TGTGCCAGCAGTCGGGCAGGGGGGGTTCCCTACGAGCAGTACTTC
TRBV28,-,-,TRBJ2-5,CASSRAWETQYF,TGTGCCAGCAGTCGCGCCTGGGAGACCCAGTACTTC
TRBV18,-,TRBD2,TRBJ2-7,CAGGVAGAPAYEQYF,TGTGCCGGAGGGGTAGCGGGGGCTCCCGCCTACGAGCAGTACTTC
TRBV7-2,-,-,TRBJ1-1,CASSLVWSGTHTEAFF,TGTGCCAGCAGCTTAGTTTGGTCCGGGACCCACACTGAAGCTTTCTTT
TRBV28,-,TRBD2,TRBJ2-5,CASITVGSGRARETQYF,TGTGCCAGCATAACTGTCGGTAGCGGGAGGGCTCGAGAGACCCAGTACTTC
TRBV7-2,-,TRBD1,TRBJ2-1,CASRVSGGGNEQFF,TGTGCCAGCAGGGTGTCAGGGGGTGGGAATGAGCAGTTCTTC
TRBV2,-,TRBD2,TRBJ2-7,CASTGTSGRAYEQYF,TGTGCCAGCACCGGGACTAGCGGGCGGGCCTACGAGCAGTACTTC
TRBV6-5,-,-,TRBJ1-5,CASSYSQGRNQPQHF,TGTGCCAGCAGTTACTCCCAAGGGAGGAATCAGCCCCAGCATTTT
TRBV7-2,once,-,TRBJ2-1,CASSPSSYNEQFF,TGTGCCAGCAGTCCCAGCTCCTACAATGAGCAGTTCTTC
TRBV7-9,-,-,TRBJ2-4,CASKAGWASIQYF,TGTGCCAGCAAAGCAGGGTGGGCCTCCATTCAGTACTTC
TRBV11-2,once,-,TRBJ2-7,CASSLRSGLGYEQYF,TGTGCCAGCAGCTTAAGGTCAGGATTAGGGTACGAGCAGTACTTC
TRBV2,once,-,TRBJ1-1,CASSEVRQRSEAFF,TGTGCCAGCAGTGAAGTACGACAGCGCTCTGAAGCTTTCTTT
TRBV28,once,-,TRBJ1-5,CASSLLGVNSNQPQHF,TGTGCCAGCAGTTTACTTGGGGTGAATAGCAATCAGCCCCAGCATTTT
TRBV7-8,-,-,TRBJ2-7,CASSPRTLLGAQYF,TGTGCCAGCAGCCCGAGGACGCTCCTAGGAGCGCAGTACTTC
TRBV28,-,-,TRBJ1-5,CASSSSGQPNQPQHF,TGTGCCAGCAGTTCCTCGGGACAACCTAATCAGCCCCAGCATTTT
TRBV4-2,-,TRBD2,TRBJ2-7,CASSQEVAGGPHEQYF,TGTGCCAGCAGCCAAGAGGTAGCGGGAGGGCCCCACGAGCAGTACTTC
TRBV25-1,-,-,TRBJ2-7,CASSEQGFYEQYF,TGTGCCAGCAGTGAACAGGGATTCTACGAGCAGTACTTC
TRBV5-1,-,TRBD1,TRBJ2-1,CASSFLRQGSYNEQFF,TGCGCCAGCAGCTTCCTCCGACAGGGCTCATACAATGAGCAGTTCTTC
TRBV15,-,-,TRBJ1-1,CATSRARNEAFF,TGTGCCACCTCCAGGGCGCGGAATGAAGCTTTCTTT
TRBV2,-,TRBD2,TRBJ2-3,CASSRLAADTQYF,TGTGCCAGCAGTCGACTAGCCGCTGATACGCAGTATTTT
TRBV19,-,-,TRBJ1-5,CASSRTASNQPQHF,TGTGCCAGTAGTCGGACAGCCTCTAATCAGCCCCAGCATTTT
TRBV5-1,-,-,TRBJ1-5,CASSLEGLNQPQHF,TGCGCCAGCAGCTTGGAAGGGTTAAATCAGCCCCAGCATTTT
TRBV2,-,-,TRBJ2-7,CASSKGFYEQYF,TGTGCCAGCAGTAAGGGTTTCTACGAGCAGTACTTC
TRBV5-1,-,-,TRBJ1-1,CASTQGTIGTEAFF,TGCGCCAGCACGCAGGGTACCATCGGCACTGAAGCTTTCTTT
TRBV5-1,-,TRBD1,TRBJ1-1,CASSFDRQGGEAFF,TGCGCCAGCAGCTTTGATCGGCAGGGGGGCGAAGCTTTCTTT
TRBV7-6,-,-,TRBJ2-5,CASSSGSAGAGETQYF,TGTGCCAGCAGCTCGGGGTCGGCAGGGGCGGGGGAGACCCAGTACTTC